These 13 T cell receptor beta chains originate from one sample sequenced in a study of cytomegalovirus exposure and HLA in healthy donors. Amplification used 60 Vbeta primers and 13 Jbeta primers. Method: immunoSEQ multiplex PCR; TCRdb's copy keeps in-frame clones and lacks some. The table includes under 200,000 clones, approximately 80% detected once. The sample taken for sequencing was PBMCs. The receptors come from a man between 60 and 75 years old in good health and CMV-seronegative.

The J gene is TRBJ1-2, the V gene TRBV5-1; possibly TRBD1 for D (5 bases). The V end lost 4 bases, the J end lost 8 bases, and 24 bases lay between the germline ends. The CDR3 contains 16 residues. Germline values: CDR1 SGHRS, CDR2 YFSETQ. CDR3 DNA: TGCGCCAGCAGCGCCCGCCCGGGCAGGGCTTCGGCCGGCTACACCTTC. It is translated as CASSARPGRASAGYTF.

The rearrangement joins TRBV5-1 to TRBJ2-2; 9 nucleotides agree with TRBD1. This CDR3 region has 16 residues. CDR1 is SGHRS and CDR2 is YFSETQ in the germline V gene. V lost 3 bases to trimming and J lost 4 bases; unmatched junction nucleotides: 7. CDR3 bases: TGCGCCAGCAGCTGGACAGGGGTTTCGAGCACCGGGGAGCTGTTTTTT. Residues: CASSWTGVSSTGELFF.

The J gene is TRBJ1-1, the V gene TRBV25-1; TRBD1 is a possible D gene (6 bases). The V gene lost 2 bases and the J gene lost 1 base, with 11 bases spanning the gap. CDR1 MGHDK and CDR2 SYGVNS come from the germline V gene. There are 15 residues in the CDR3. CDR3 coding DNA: TGTGCCAGCAGTGAAACAGGGCGTACGAACACTGAAGCTTTCTTT. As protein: CASSETGRTNTEAFF. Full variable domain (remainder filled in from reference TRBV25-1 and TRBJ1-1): EADIYQTPRYLVIGTGKKITLECSQTMGHDKMYWYQQDPGMELHLIHYSYGVNSTEKGDLSSESTVSRIRTEHFPLTLESARPSHTSQYLCASSETGRTNTEAFFGQGTRLTVV.

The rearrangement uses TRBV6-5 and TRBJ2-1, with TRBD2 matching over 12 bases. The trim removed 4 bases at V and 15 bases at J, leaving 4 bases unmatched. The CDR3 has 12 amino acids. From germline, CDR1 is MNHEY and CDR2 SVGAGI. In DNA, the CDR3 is TGTGCCAGCAGTTCAGGACTAGCGGGACTGTTCTTC. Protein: CASSSGLAGLFF.

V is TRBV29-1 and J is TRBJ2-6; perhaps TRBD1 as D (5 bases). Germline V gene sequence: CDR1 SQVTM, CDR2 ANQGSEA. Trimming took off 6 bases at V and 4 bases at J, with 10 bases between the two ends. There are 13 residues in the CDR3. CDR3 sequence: CSVHRTGANVLTF. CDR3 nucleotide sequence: TGCAGCGTGCACAGGACCGGGGCCAACGTCCTGACTTTC.

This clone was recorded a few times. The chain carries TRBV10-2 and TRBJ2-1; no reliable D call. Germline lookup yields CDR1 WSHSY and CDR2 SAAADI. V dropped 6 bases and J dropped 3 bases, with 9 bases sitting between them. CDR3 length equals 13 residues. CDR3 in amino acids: CASSPDNYNEQFF. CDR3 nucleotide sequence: TGCGCCAGCAGCCCCGACAACTACAATGAGCAGTTCTTC.

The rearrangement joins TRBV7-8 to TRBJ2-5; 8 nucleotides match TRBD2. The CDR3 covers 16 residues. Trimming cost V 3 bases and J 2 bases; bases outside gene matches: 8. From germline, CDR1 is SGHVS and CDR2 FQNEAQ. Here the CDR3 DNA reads TGTGCCAGCAGCTTTGCGGGAGGCCAAGGGCAAGAGACCCAGTACTTC. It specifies CASSFAGGQGQETQYF. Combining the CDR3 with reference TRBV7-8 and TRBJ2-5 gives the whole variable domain GAGVSQSPRYKVAKRGQDVALRCDPISGHVSLFWYQQALGQGPEFLTYFQNEAQLDKSGLPSDRFFAERPEGSVSTLKIQRTQQEDSAVYLCASSFAGGQGQETQYFGPGTRLLVL.

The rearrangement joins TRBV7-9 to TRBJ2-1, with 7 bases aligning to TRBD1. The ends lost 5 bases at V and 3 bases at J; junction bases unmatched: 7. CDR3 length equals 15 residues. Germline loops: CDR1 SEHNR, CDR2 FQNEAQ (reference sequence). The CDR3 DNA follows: TGTGCCAGCAGCCCGCCTGGACAGGTCTACAATGAGCAGTTCTTC. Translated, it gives CASSPPGQVYNEQFF.

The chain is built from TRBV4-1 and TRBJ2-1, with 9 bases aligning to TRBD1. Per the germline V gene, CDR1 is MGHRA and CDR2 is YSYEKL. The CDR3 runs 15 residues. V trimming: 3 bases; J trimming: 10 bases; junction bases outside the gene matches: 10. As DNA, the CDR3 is TGCGCCAGCAGCCAGACAGGGGGGACGGTTTACGAGCAGTTCTTC. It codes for CASSQTGGTVYEQFF.

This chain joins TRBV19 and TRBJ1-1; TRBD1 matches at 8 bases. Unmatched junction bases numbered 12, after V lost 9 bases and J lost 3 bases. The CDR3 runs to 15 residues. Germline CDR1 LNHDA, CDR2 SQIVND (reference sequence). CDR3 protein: CASCPWGRGHTEAFF. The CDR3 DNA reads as TGTGCCAGCTGCCCGTGGGGCAGGGGGCACACTGAAGCTTTCTTT.

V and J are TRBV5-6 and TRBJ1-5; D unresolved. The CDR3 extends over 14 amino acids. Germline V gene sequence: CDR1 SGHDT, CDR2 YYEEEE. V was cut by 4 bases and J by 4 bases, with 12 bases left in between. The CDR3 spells CASSTLGGNQPQHF. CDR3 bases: TGTGCCAGCAGCACCCTGGGAGGGAATCAGCCCCAGCATTTT.

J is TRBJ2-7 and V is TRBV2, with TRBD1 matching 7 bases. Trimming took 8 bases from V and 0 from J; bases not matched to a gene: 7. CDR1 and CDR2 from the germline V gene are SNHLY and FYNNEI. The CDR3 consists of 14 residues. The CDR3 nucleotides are TGTGCCAGCCTTCAACAGGGGAGCTCCTACGAGCAGTACTTC. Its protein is CASLQQGSSYEQYF.

This CDR3 is CASSSSGQGNTGELFF. DNA of the CDR3: TGCGCCAGCAGCTCCTCGGGACAGGGGAACACCGGGGAGCTGTTTTTT. The J gene is TRBJ2-2, the V gene TRBV5-1; 9 bases match TRBD1. After removal of 3 bases from V and 1 base from J, the junction contained 4 bases not matched to a gene. The germline V gene has CDR1 SGHRS and CDR2 YFSETQ. The CDR3 spans 16 residues.